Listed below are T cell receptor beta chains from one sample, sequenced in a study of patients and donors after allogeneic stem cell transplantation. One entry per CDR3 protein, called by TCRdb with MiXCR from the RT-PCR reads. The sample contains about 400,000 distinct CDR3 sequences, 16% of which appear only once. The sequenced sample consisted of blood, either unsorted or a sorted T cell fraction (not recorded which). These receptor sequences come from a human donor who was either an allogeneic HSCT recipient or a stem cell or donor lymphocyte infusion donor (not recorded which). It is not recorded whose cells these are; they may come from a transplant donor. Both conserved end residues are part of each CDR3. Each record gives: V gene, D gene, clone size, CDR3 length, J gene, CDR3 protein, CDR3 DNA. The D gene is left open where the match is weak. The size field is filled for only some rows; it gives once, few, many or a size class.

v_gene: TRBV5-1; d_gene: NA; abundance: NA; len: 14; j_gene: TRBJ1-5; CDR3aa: CASSLDGLNQPQHF; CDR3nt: TGCGCCAGCAGCCTGGACGGCCTAAATCAGCCCCAGCATTTT
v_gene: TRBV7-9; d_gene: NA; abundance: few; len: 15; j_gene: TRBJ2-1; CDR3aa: CASSLVGRGYNEQFF; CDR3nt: TGTGCCAGCAGCTTAGTGGGTAGGGGCTACAATGAGCAGTTCTTC
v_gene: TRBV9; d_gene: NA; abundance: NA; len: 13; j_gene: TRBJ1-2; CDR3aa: CASSVSKDYGYTF; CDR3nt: TGTGCCAGCAGCGTATCCAAGGACTATGGCTACACCTTC
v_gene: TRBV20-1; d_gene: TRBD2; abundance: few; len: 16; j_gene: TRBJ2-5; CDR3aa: CSARDRPSGGGKTQYF; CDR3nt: TGCAGTGCTAGAGATCGTCCTAGCGGGGGTGGTAAGACCCAGTACTTC
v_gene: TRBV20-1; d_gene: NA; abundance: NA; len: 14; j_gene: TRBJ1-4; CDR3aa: CSAREGSGNEKLFF; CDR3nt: TGCAGTGCTCGGGAGGGGAGCGGAAATGAAAAACTGTTTTTT
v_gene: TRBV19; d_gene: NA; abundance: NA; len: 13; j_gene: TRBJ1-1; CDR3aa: CASSVGAFTEAFF; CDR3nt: TGTGCCAGTAGTGTGGGGGCTTTCACTGAAGCTTTCTTT
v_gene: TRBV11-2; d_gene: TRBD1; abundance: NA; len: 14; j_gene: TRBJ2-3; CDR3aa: CASSPTGRADTQYF; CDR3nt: TGTGCCAGCAGCCCGACAGGGCGGGCAGATACGCAGTATTTT
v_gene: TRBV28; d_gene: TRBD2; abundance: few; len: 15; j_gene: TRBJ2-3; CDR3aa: CASSLRAGVSDTQYF; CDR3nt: TGTGCCAGCAGTTTAAGAGCGGGAGTCTCAGATACGCAGTATTTT
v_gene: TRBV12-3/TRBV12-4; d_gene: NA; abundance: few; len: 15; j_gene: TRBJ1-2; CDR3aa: CASSLAGKANYGYTF; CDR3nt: TGTGCCAGCAGTTTAGCTGGGAAGGCTAACTATGGCTACACCTTC
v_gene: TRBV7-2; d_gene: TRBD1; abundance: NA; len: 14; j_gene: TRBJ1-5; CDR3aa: CASSSDRGSGTQHF; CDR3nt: TGTGCCAGCAGCTCGGACAGGGGGAGTGGGACCCAGCATTTT
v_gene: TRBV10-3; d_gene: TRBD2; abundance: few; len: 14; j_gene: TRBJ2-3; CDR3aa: CAISASGMGGTQYF; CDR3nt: TGTGCCATCAGCGCTAGCGGGATGGGAGGTACGCAGTATTTT
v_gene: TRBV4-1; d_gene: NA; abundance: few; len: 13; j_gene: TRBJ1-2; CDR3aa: CASSQPQRVGYTF; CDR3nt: TGCGCCAGCAGCCAGCCGCAGAGAGTTGGCTACACCTTC
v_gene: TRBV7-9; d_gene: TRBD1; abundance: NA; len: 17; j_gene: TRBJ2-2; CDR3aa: CASSELPGGPNTGELFF; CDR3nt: TGTGCCAGCAGCGAGCTCCCAGGGGGTCCGAACACCGGGGAGCTGTTTTTT
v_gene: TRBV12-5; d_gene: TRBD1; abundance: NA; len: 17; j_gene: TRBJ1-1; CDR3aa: CASGLSSRTGVNTEAFF; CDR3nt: TGTGCTAGTGGTTTGTCTTCGCGGACAGGGGTGAACACTGAAGCTTTCTTT
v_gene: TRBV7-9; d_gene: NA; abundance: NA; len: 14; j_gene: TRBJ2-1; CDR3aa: CASSEMGGHNEQFF; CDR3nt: TGTGCCAGCAGCGAAATGGGGGGACACAATGAGCAGTTCTTC
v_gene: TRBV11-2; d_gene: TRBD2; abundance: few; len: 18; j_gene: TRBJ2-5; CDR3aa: CASSLHGSGGLWAETQYF; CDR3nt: TGTGCCAGCAGCTTACACGGTAGCGGGGGCCTCTGGGCGGAGACCCAGTACTTC
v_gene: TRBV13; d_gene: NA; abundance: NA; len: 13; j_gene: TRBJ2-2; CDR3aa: CASSLRGDRELFF; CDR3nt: TGTGCCAGCAGCTTGAGGGGGGACCGGGAGCTGTTTTTT
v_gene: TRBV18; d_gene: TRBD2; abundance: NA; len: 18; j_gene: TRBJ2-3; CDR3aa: CASSPPAELAGDTDTQYF; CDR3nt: TGTGCCAGCTCACCACCGGCGGAACTAGCGGGTGACACAGATACGCAGTATTTT
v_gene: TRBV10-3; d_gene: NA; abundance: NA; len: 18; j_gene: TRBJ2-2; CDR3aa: CAISLGVMRLKNTGELFF; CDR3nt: TGTGCCATCAGTTTGGGGGTTATGAGACTTAAGAACACCGGGGAGCTGTTTTTT
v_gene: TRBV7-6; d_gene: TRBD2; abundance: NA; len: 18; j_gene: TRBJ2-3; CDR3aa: CASRRLAGGPRHTDTQYF; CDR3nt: TGTGCCAGCAGAAGACTAGCGGGAGGGCCGAGACACACAGATACGCAGTATTTT
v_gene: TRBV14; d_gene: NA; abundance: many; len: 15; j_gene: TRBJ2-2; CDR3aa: CASSLGGLGTGELFF; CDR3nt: TGTGCCAGCAGCCTGGGGGGCCTAGGCACCGGGGAGCTGTTTTTT
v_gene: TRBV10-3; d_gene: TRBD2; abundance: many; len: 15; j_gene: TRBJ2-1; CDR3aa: CAISGTSGGAGEQFF; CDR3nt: TGTGCCATCAGTGGTACTAGCGGGGGGGCGGGTGAGCAGTTCTTC
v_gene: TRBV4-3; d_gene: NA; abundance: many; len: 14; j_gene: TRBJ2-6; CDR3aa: CASSFDSGANVLTF; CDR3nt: TGCGCCAGCAGCTTCGACTCTGGGGCCAACGTCCTGACTTTC